A selection of T cell receptor beta chains follows, all from one sample in a study of beta chain features in type 1 diabetes. The method was immunoSEQ multiplex PCR; TCRdb's version includes in-frame clones alone and lacks a portion of them. The data show about 660,000 clones, with over 13% seen just once and 0.03% to 0.045% held by the top ten. Sequenced sample: naive CD4+ T cells from blood. The origin of the receptors is a young man with type 1 diabetes. CDR3s leave out the opening cysteine and the closing phenylalanine or tryptophan.

v_call	j_call	cdr3_aa
TRBV9	TRBJ2-3	ASRDSTDTQY
TRBV4-1	TRBJ1-5	ASSQDQGAGGNQPQH
TRBV7-2	TRBJ2-3	ASTRTVSTDTQY
TRBV7-9	TRBJ1-3	ASSLVPGQAGNTIY
TRBV10-3	TRBJ1-2	ALQAFSGYT
TRBV29-1	TRBJ1-2	SVDTRDGYT
TRBV19	TRBJ2-2	ATAERRPGELF
TRBV4-1	TRBJ2-2	ASSQPSYGRTGELF
TRBV27	TRBJ2-5	ASSGQGDGETQY
TRBV6-6	TRBJ2-7	ASSPANDRRYEQY
TRBV5-1	TRBJ2-5	ASSGETQY
TRBV27	TRBJ2-7	ASSSSSYEQY
TRBV10-3	TRBJ2-5	AISLDPSGVVETQY
TRBV7-2	TRBJ1-3	ASSSYSPGTIY
TRBV27	TRBJ1-2	ASSPRVDRAPYGYT
TRBV5-4	TRBJ1-2	ASSFGWQGSYGYT
TRBV7-9	TRBJ2-7	ASSRLLGAGVREQY
TRBV14	TRBJ2-3	ASSQVGIRGPDTQY
TRBV6-5	TRBJ1-4	ASSTPTATNEKLF
TRBV4-2	TRBJ2-2	ASSQDALAGGTGELF
TRBV7-2	TRBJ2-1	ASSQDRGTYNEQF
TRBV5-8	TRBJ2-1	ASSLYRGRLNEQF
TRBV10-3	TRBJ2-7	AISEGRTGAINYEQY
TRBV6-5	TRBJ2-7	ASSSDTGGYEQY
TRBV6-5	TRBJ1-2	ASRTDYYGYT
TRBV11-2	TRBJ1-4	ASSWAGRAIEKLF
TRBV14	TRBJ2-1	ASSRRQVNEQF
TRBV18	TRBJ1-6	ASSPRGVGNSPLH